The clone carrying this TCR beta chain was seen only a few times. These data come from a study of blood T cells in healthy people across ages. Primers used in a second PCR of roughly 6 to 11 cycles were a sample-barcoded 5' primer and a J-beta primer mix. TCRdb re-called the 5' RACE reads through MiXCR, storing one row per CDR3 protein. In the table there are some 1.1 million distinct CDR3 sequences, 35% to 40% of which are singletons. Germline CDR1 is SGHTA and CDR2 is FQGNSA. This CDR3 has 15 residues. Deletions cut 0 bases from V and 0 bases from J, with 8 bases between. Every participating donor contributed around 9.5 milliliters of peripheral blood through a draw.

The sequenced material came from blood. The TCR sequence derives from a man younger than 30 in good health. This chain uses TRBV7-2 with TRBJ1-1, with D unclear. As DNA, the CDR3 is TGTGCCAGCAGCTTAGCCCAGGAGGTGAACACTGAAGCTTTCTTT. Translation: CASSLAQEVNTEAFF.